The 7 T cell receptor beta chains below all came from one sample that was sequenced in a study of blood T cell repertoires in COVID-19. TCRdb keeps only in-frame clones here, not all; method: immunoSEQ multiplex PCR. The profile shows about 150,000 clones, less than 90% of them singletons. The sequenced sample consisted of PBMCs or T cells enriched from blood (not recorded which). These receptors all come from a woman aged 45-65 years who had recovered from COVID-19.

The CDR3 region is CASSRVQGTEAFF. The CDR3 DNA sequence: TGTGCCAGCAGTCGCGTACAGGGCACTGAAGCTTTCTTT. The chain is built from TRBV27 and TRBJ1-1, with D perhaps matching TRBD1 (6 bases). CDR3 length: 13 residues. Germline V lookup: CDR1 MNHEY, CDR2 SMNVEV (reference sequence). Trimming removed 5 bases from V and 4 bases from J, with 11 bases in between.

This chain uses TRBV12-3 or TRBV12-4 with TRBJ1-5; the D is unclear. This CDR3 is built from 13 residues. V was trimmed by 0 bases and J by 9 bases, leaving 9 bases between them. The CDR3: CASSLARRPPQHF. The CDR3 DNA reads as TGTGCCAGCAGTTTAGCGCGGCGTCCGCCCCAGCATTTT.

This rearrangement joins TRBV18 to TRBJ1-6; 7 nucleotides agree with TRBD1. The CDR3 covers 19 residues. Per germline, CDR1 KGHSH and CDR2 LQKENI. V lost 2 bases and J lost 0; bases outside the gene matches: 10. The CDR3 nucleotides are TGTGCCAGCTCACCATATCCACAGGGGAGCAGCTCCTATAATTCACCCCTCCACTTT. Protein: CASSPYPQGSSSYNSPLHF.

V gene TRBV5-1 combines with J gene TRBJ1-6; 7 bases match TRBD1. After removal of 2 bases from V and 2 bases from J, the junction contained 4 bases not matched to a gene. Germline CDR1 is SGHRS and CDR2 is YFSETQ. The CDR3 loop spans 16 amino acids. The CDR3, as DNA: TGCGCCAGCAGCTTTACAGGGGTTCCCTATAATTCACCCCTCCACTTT. Translating gives CASSFTGVPYNSPLHF.

The chain carries TRBV19 and TRBJ1-4; no firm D call. CDR3 length: 15 amino acids. The germline gives CDR1 LNHDA, CDR2 SQIVND (reference sequence). V lost 7 bases and J 5 bases, leaving 17 bases between the germline ends. The DNA of the CDR3 is TGTGCCAGTACAGAGAATTCGGCCGGGAATGAAAAACTGTTTTTT. Its translation is CASTENSAGNEKLFF.

V gene TRBV3-1 (or the pseudogene TRBV3-2) combines with J gene TRBJ1-1; D is perhaps TRBD1 (6 bases). Germline CDR1 is LGHDT and CDR2 is YNNKEL (reference sequence). The V end was cut by 7 bases, the J end by 2 bases, with 11 bases between. The CDR3 sequence is 13 residues long. CDR3 in amino acids: CASTLQGNTEAFF. The DNA for the CDR3 is TGTGCCAGCACCCTACAGGGAAACACTGAAGCTTTCTTT.

The rearrangement uses TRBV6-5 and TRBJ1-4; D might be TRBD1 (5 bases). Per germline, CDR1 MNHEY and CDR2 SVGAGI. V was pared by 4 bases and J by 8 bases, with 14 bases between. The CDR3 runs 14 residues. The CDR3 DNA sequence: TGTGCCAGCAGTTTCTCGGGGCTGAGGGAAAAACTGTTTTTT. Its protein is CASSFSGLREKLFF.